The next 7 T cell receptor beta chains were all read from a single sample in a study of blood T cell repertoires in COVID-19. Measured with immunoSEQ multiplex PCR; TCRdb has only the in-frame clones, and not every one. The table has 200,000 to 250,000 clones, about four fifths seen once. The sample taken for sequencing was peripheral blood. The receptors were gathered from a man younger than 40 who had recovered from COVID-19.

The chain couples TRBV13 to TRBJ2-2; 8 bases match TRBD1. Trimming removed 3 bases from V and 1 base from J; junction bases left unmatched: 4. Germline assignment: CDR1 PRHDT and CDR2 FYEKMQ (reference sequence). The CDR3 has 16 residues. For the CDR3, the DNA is TGTGCCAGCAGCTTTTTCGGGACAGGGAACACCGGGGAGCTGTTTTTT. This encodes CASSFFGTGNTGELFF.

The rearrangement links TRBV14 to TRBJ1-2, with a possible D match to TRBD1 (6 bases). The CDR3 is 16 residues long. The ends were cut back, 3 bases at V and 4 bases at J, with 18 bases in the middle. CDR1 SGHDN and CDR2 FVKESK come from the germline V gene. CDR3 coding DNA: TGTGCCAGCAGCCAGGACCCAGGACAGCCCCTCTATGGCTACACCTTC. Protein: CASSQDPGQPLYGYTF.

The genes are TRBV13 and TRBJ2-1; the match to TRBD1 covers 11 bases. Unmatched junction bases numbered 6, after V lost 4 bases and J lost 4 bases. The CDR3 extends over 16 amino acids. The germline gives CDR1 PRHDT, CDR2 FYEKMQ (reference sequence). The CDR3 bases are TGTGCCAGCAGCTCCCTCCGGGACAGGGGGTACAATGAGCAGTTCTTC. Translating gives CASSSLRDRGYNEQFF. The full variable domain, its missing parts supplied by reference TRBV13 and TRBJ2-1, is AAGVIQSPRHLIKEKRETATLKCYPIPRHDTVYWYQQGPGQDPQFLISFYEKMQSDKGSIPDRFSAQQFSDYHSELNMSSLELGDSALYFCASSSLRDRGYNEQFFGPGTRLTVL.

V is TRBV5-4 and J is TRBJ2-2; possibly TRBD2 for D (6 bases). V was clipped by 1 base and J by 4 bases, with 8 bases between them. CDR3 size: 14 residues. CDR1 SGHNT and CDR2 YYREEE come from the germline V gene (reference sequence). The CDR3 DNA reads TGTGCCAGCAGCTTGTACGGGAGCACCGGGGAGCTGTTTTTT. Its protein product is CASSLYGSTGELFF. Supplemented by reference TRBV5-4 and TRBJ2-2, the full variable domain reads ETGVTQSPTHLIKTRGQQVTLRCSSQSGHNTVSWYQQALGQGPQFIFQYYREEENGRGNFPPRFSGLQFPNYSSELNVNALELDDSALYLCASSLYGSTGELFFGEGSRLTVL.

The CDR3 loop reads CASSRGTGELFF. The CDR3 DNA sequence: TGTGCCAGCAGCCGGGGGACCGGGGAGCTGTTTTTT. This rearrangement joins TRBV6-5 to TRBJ2-2, with a tentative D call TRBD2 (6 bases). The V gene's germline CDR1 is MNHEY and CDR2 SVGAGI. The CDR3 runs to 12 residues. Trimming stripped 6 bases from V and 5 bases from J, with 7 bases between.

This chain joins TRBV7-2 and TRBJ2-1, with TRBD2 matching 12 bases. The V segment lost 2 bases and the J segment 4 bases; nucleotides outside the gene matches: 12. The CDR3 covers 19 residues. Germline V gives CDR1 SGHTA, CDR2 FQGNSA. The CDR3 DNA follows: TGTGCCAGCAGCTTAACAACTAGCGGGGGGATCAGTTGGTACAATGAGCAGTTCTTC. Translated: CASSLTTSGGISWYNEQFF.

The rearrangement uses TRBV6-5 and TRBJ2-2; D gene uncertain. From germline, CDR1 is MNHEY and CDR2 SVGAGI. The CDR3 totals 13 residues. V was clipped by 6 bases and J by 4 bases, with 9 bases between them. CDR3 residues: CASRLPGTGELFF. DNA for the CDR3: TGTGCCAGCAGGCTACCGGGCACCGGGGAGCTGTTTTTT.